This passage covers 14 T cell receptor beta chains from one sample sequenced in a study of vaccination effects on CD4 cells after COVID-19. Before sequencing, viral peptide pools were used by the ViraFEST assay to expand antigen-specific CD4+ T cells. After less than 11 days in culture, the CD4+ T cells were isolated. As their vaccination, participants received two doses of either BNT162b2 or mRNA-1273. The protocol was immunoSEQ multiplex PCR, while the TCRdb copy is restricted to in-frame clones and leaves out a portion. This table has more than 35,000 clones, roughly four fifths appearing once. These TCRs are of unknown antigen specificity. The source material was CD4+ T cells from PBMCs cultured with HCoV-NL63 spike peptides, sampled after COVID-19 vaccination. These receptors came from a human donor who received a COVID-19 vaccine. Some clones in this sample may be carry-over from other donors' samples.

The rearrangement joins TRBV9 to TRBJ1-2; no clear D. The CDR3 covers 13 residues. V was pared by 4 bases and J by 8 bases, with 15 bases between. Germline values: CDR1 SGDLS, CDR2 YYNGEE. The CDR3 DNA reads TGTGCCAGCAGCCCCCCGCGCACTGACGGCTACACCTTC. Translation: CASSPPRTDGYTF.

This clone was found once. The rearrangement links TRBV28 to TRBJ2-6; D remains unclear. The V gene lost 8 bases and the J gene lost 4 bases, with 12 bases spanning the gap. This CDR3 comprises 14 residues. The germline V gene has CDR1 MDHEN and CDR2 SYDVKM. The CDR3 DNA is TGTGCCAGCTTCCCTCTGAGCGGGGCCAACGTCCTGACTTTC. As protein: CASFPLSGANVLTF.

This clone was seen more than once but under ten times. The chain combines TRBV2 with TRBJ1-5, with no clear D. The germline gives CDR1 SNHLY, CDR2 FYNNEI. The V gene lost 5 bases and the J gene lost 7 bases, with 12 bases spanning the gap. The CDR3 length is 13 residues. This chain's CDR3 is CASSSSGGQPQHF. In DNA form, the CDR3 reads TGTGCCAGCAGTTCGTCTGGAGGGCAGCCCCAGCATTTT. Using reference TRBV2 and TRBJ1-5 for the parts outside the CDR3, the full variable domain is EPEVTQTPSHQVTQMGQEVILRCVPISNHLYFYWYRQILGQKVEFLVSFYNNEISEKSEIFDDQFSVERPDGSNFTLKIRSTKLEDSAMYFCASSSSGGQPQHFGDGTRLSIL.

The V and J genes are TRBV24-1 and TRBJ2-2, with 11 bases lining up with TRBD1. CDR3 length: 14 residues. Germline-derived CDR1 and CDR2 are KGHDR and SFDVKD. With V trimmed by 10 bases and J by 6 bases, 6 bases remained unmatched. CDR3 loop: CATGKGQGAGELFF. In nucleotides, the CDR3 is TGTGCCACGGGGAAGGGACAGGGGGCCGGGGAGCTGTTTTTT.

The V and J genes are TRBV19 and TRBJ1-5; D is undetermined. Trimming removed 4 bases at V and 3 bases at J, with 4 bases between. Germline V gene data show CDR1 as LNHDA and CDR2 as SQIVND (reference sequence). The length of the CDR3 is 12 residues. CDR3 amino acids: CASSRFNQPQHF. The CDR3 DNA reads TGTGCCAGTAGTAGATTCAATCAGCCCCAGCATTTT.

CDR3 sequence: CASSVDGAYGYTF. Written as DNA, the CDR3 is TGTGCCAGCAGTGTCGACGGAGCCTATGGCTACACCTTC. The chain couples TRBV7-2 to TRBJ1-2; D is unresolved. The V and J ends lost 6 bases and 4 bases respectively, with 12 bases between them. Germline V gene sequence: CDR1 SGHTA, CDR2 FQGNSA. The CDR3 has 13 residues. The variable domain in full, completed from reference TRBV7-2 and TRBJ1-2, reads GAGVSQSPSNKVTEKGKDVELRCDPISGHTALYWYRQSLGQGLEFLIYFQGNSAPDKSGLPSDRFSAERTGGSVSTLTIQRTQQEDSAVYLCASSVDGAYGYTFGSGTRLTVV.

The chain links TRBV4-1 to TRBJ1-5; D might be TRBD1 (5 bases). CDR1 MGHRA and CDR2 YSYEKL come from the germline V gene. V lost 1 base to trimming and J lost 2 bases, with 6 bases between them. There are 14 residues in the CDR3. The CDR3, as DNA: TGCGCCAGCAGCCAAGTGGGGGGCAATCAGCCCCAGCATTTT. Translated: CASSQVGGNQPQHF.

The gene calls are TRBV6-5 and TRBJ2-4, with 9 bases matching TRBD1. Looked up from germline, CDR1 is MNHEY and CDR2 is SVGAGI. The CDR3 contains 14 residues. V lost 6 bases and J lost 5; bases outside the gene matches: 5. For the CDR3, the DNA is TGTGCCAGCAGCAGGGACAGGGTCGAAAACATTCAGTACTTC. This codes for CASSRDRVENIQYF.

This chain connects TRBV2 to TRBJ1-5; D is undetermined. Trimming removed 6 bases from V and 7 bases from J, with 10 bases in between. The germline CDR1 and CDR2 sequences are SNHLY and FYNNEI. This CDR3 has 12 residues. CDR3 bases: TGTGCCAGCAGCCGGGTAGGGCAGCCCCAGCATTTT. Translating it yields CASSRVGQPQHF.

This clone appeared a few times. CDR3 nucleotides: TGTGCCAGCAGCGTGCAGGCCAATTCACCCCTCCACTTT. Translated: CASSVQANSPLHF. V usage is TRBV9 and J usage is TRBJ1-6; D unresolved. CDR3 size: 13 residues. Trimming removed 2 bases at V and 7 bases at J, with 7 bases between. Germline V gene sequence: CDR1 SGDLS, CDR2 YYNGEE. Combining the CDR3 with reference TRBV9 and TRBJ1-6 gives the whole variable domain DSGVTQTPKHLITATGQRVTLRCSPRSGDLSVYWYQQSLDQGLQFLIQYYNGEERAKGNILERFSAQQFPDLHSELNLSSLELGDSALYFCASSVQANSPLHFGNGTRLTVT.

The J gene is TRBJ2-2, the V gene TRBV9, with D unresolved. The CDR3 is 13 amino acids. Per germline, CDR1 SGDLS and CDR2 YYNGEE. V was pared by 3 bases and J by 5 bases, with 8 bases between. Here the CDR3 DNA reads TGTGCCAGCAGCGCCCTGGGGACCGGGGAGCTGTTTTTT. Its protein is CASSALGTGELFF. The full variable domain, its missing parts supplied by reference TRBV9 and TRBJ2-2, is DSGVTQTPKHLITATGQRVTLRCSPRSGDLSVYWYQQSLDQGLQFLIQYYNGEERAKGNILERFSAQQFPDLHSELNLSSLELGDSALYFCASSALGTGELFFGEGSRLTVL.

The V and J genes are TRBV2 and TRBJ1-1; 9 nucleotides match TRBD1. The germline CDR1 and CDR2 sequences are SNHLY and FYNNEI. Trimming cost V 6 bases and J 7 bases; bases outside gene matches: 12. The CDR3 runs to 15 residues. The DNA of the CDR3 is TGTGCCAGCAGAAACTTTAGGACAGGGGAAATTGAAGCTTTCTTT. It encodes CASRNFRTGEIEAFF.

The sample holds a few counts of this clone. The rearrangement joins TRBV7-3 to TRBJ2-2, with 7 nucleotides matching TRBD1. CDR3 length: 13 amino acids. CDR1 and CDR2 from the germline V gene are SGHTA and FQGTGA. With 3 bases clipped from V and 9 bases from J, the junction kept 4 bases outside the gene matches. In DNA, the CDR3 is TGTGCCAGCAGCTTTCCAGGGGGACGGGAGCTGTTTTTT. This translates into CASSFPGGRELFF.

CDR3 region: CASSYRRQGITEAFF. The CDR3 DNA follows: TGTGCCAGCAGTTACCGTCGACAGGGAATAACTGAAGCTTTCTTT. The chain is built from TRBV6-5 and TRBJ1-1, with 7 bases matching TRBD1. V gave up 2 bases and J gave up 5 bases; unmatched junction bases: 8. This CDR3 is built from 15 residues. CDR1 is MNHEY and CDR2 is SVGAGI in the germline V gene.